Each of the 17 T cell receptor beta chains below was sequenced from the same sample in a study of metastatic and nonmetastatic thyroid tumors. TCRdb used MiXCR to call clones anew from the PCR reads. Of about 32,000 clones in the sample, less than 20% were seen once. Thyroid surgery was preceded by no treatment in any patient. Material for sequencing was blood. The receptors derive from a female donor with papillary thyroid cancer or a benign thyroid nodule (not recorded which). Some clones in this sample may be carry-over from other donors' samples.

This clone was seen repeatedly, ten times or more. The chain joins TRBV7-9 to TRBJ2-7, with 9 bases aligning to TRBD2. Germline V gives CDR1 SEHNR, CDR2 FQNEAQ (reference sequence). The trim removed 5 bases at V and 5 bases at J, leaving 7 bases unmatched. The CDR3 covers 14 residues. This chain's CDR3 is CASSPYSGSDEQYF. DNA of the CDR3: TGTGCCAGCAGCCCCTATAGCGGGAGCGACGAGCAGTACTTC.

This clone has at least ten counts. The V and J genes are TRBV2 and TRBJ1-2; D gene unclear. CDR3 length equals 11 residues. Germline CDR1 SNHLY, CDR2 FYNNEI. The germline V and J ends were trimmed by 3 bases and 4 bases, with 3 bases remaining between them. The CDR3 is CASSEGYGYTF. DNA for the CDR3: TGTGCCAGCAGTGAGGGCTATGGCTACACCTTC.

The rearrangement joins TRBV5-1 to TRBJ2-3, with 8 bases identical to TRBD2. This CDR3 spans 16 amino acids. The V gene end was trimmed by 0 bases and the J gene end by 3 bases; junction bases not matched to a gene: 6. In germline, CDR1 is SGHRS, CDR2 YFSETQ. The CDR3 DNA reads as TGCGCCAGCAGCTTGGAGGGACTAGTAGGGACAGATACGCAGTATTTT. The encoded protein is CASSLEGLVGTDTQYF.

The V gene is TRBV28, the J gene TRBJ2-7; TRBD2 matches at 9 bases. The ends lost 4 bases at V and 2 bases at J; junction bases unmatched: 9. CDR3 length equals 16 residues. The germline V gene has CDR1 MDHEN and CDR2 SYDVKM. CDR3 in DNA: TGTGCCAGCAGTTCCCCTCTGGCGGGAGGGACCTACGAGCAGTACTTC. Protein sequence: CASSSPLAGGTYEQYF.

This clone was detected many times. CDR3 bases: TGTGCCAGCAGCCTCGGACTAGCGGGATGGAATGAGCAGTTCTTC. Its translation: CASSLGLAGWNEQFF. The chain has TRBV2 and TRBJ2-1; TRBD2 aligns across 12 bases. The germline gives CDR1 SNHLY, CDR2 FYNNEI. Trimming took 6 bases from V and 7 from J; bases not matched to a gene: 7. This CDR3 contains 15 residues.

This clone was counted many times. Just one base apart from a much larger clone, this may be a read error. The rearrangement uses TRBV28 and TRBJ2-2; D may be TRBD1 (5 bases). Trimming stripped 8 bases from V and 4 bases from J, with 14 bases between. Germline CDR1 is MDHEN and CDR2 is SYDVKM. The CDR3 runs to 14 residues. The CDR3 protein is CASGGAGVTGELFF. For the CDR3, the DNA is TGTGCCAGCGGTGGGGCAGGTGTCACCGGGGAGCTGTTTTTT.

V usage is TRBV6-5 and J usage is TRBJ1-6; D possibly corresponds to TRBD1 (6 bases). The CDR3 consists of 14 residues. Looked up from germline, CDR1 is MNHEY and CDR2 is SVGAGI. V lost 3 bases and J lost 15, with 18 bases in between. This CDR3 reads CASSYPGEGLDLHF. CDR3 DNA: TGTGCCAGCAGTTATCCAGGGGAGGGCCTTGACCTCCACTTT.

This clone was observed a handful of times. The chain recombines TRBV7-8 with TRBJ2-7, with D perhaps matching TRBD1 (6 bases). Per the germline V gene, CDR1 is SGHVS and CDR2 is FQNEAQ. The V and J ends lost 4 bases and 2 bases respectively, with 12 bases between them. The length of the CDR3 is 14 residues. The chain's CDR3 is CASSWGNRAYEQYF. CDR3 nucleotide sequence: TGTGCCAGCAGCTGGGGGAACAGGGCCTACGAGCAGTACTTC.

The table lists this clone with many counts. This rearrangement joins TRBV19 to TRBJ2-1, with D perhaps TRBD2 (5 bases). Between the trimmed V and J ends, which lost 5 bases and 4 bases, there was a span of 9 bases. Germline V gene sequence: CDR1 LNHDA, CDR2 SQIVND (reference sequence). This CDR3 has 13 amino acids. The CDR3 bases are TGTGCCAGTAGTTTTAGAGGGTACAATGAGCAGTTCTTC. This sequence encodes CASSFRGYNEQFF.

This chain uses TRBV15 with TRBJ1-2; 8 positions match TRBD1. The CDR3 loop spans 15 amino acids. V lost 2 bases, J lost 3 bases, and 5 bases stayed unmatched. Germline CDR1 LNHNV, CDR2 YYDKDF (reference sequence). The CDR3 loop reads CATSRPQGADYGYTF. CDR3 bases: TGTGCCACCAGCAGACCCCAGGGGGCGGACTATGGCTACACCTTC.

The chain employs TRBV7-9 and TRBJ2-1, with 7 bases matching TRBD1. The CDR3 contains 14 residues. The J segment lost 7 bases and the V segment lost 0 bases, leaving 3 bases of the junction unmatched. CDR1 SEHNR and CDR2 FQNEAQ come from the germline V gene (reference sequence). The CDR3 sequence is CASSLAGRGNEQFF. CDR3 coding DNA: TGTGCCAGCAGCTTAGCGGGCAGGGGGAATGAGCAGTTCTTC.

This clone has ten or more counts. The chain is built from TRBV19 and TRBJ2-1, with 10 bases that match TRBD2. V gave up 6 bases and J gave up 7 bases; unmatched junction bases: 6. From germline, CDR1 is LNHDA and CDR2 SQIVND (reference sequence). CDR3 length equals 14 residues. CDR3 bases: TGTGCCAGTAGGGCTAGCGGGAGTTCTAATGAGCAGTTCTTC. Translation: CASRASGSSNEQFF.

This clone was seen many times. The chain couples TRBV28 to TRBJ2-1, with D tentatively TRBD2 (6 bases). CDR1 is MDHEN and CDR2 is SYDVKM in the germline V gene. The CDR3 runs 15 residues. Trimming stripped 6 bases from V and 2 bases from J, with 14 bases between. DNA for the CDR3: TGTGCCAGCAGACGAGCGGGCCAAACCTACAATGAGCAGTTCTTC. It encodes CASRRAGQTYNEQFF.

This chain joins TRBV20-1 and TRBJ2-7; D remains ambiguous. V shed 1 base and J shed 3 bases, with 10 bases lying between them. There are 13 residues in the CDR3. Germline assignment: CDR1 DFQATT and CDR2 SNEGSKA (reference sequence). Here the CDR3 reads CSARGDRLYEQYF. In nucleotides, the CDR3 is TGCAGTGCTAGAGGAGATCGACTCTACGAGCAGTACTTC.

The chain recombines TRBV15 with TRBJ1-5; perhaps TRBD1 as D (6 bases). The CDR3 extends over 17 amino acids. Germline values: CDR1 LNHNV, CDR2 YYDKDF (reference sequence). Trimming stripped 5 bases from V and 0 bases from J, with 17 bases between. The CDR3 sequence: CATSGISLGASNQPQHF. CDR3 nucleotides: TGTGCCACCAGCGGAATTAGCTTGGGGGCTAGCAATCAGCCCCAGCATTTT.

The table lists this clone with many counts. The CDR3 DNA sequence: TGTGCCACCAGCTTGGGCCGGACAGGGGTAGGCTACACCTTC. Its protein product is CATSLGRTGVGYTF. V usage is TRBV15 and J usage is TRBJ1-2; TRBD1 matches at 9 bases. The germline V gene has CDR1 LNHNV and CDR2 YYDKDF (reference sequence). The CDR3 sequence is 14 residues long. The trim removed 5 bases at V and 8 bases at J, leaving 9 bases unmatched.

DNA of the CDR3: TGTGCCAGCCGGAGGGGCGCGTCAAATGAGCAGTTCTTC. Translated: CASRRGASNEQFF. The chain carries TRBV28 and TRBJ2-1, with a possible D match to TRBD2 (6 bases). V lost 8 bases, J lost 7 bases, and 15 bases lay in between. CDR1 and CDR2 from the germline V gene are MDHEN and SYDVKM. There are 13 residues in the CDR3.